This T cell receptor beta chain was sequenced for a study of human versus mouse CDR3 diversity and MHC coevolution. Study context: Between roughly 5.5 x 10^6 and 1.6 x 10^7 valid reads came from each sample. Study-wide results and limits: Mice had fewer CDR3 deletions and insertions than humans on average. Humans had the largest estimated TCR beta repertoire, about 1.6 million clonotypes. The lowest clonal inequality scores came from most of the three human donors.

On this clone: Its specificity is not known.

The trim removed 4 bases at V and 4 bases at J, leaving 4 bases unmatched. The germline V gene encodes CDR1 SGHKS and CDR2 YYEKEE (reference sequence). CDR3 length: 13 residues. Here immunoSEQ multiplex PCR was the method, and the copy in TCRdb shows in-frame clones only, minus some. Among some 60,000 clones listed, approximately 94% were seen once. Sequenced sample: naive CD4+ T cells from blood. Indicated subset: CD45RO-negative CD62L-positive naive CD4 T cells. The TCR was taken from a person aged 55 to 75 in good health. The chain combines TRBV5-5 with TRBJ2-7; the match to TRBD2 covers 8 bases. CDR3 sequence reads: CASSRGGRYEQYF. DNA for the CDR3: TGTGCCAGCAGCCGGGGGGGTCGATACGAGCAGTACTTC.